The rows below give T cell receptor beta chains drawn from one sample of a study of monozygotic twins with inflammatory bowel disease. With the 5' RACE reads reprocessed, TCRdb shows one record per CDR3 protein and no DNA. The record lists approximately 390,000 distinct CDR3 sequences, of which the ten most abundant hold around 2.3%. The sample taken for sequencing was blood. Receptors originate from a human donor with ulcerative colitis or Crohn's disease, or a healthy co-twin of an affected twin (not recorded which). Both conserved end residues are part of each CDR3.

CDR3: CASSQGLAVYNEQFF; J: TRBJ2-1; V: TRBV4-3
CDR3: CSVEFTGGREAFF; J: TRBJ1-1; V: TRBV29-1
CDR3: CASSLEAHRAYEQYF; J: TRBJ2-7; V: TRBV7-2
CDR3: CASSTRTGETGNTIYF; J: TRBJ1-3; V: TRBV28
CDR3: CSAALGFADTQYF; J: TRBJ2-3; V: TRBV29-1
CDR3: CASSQEGVANEKLFF; J: TRBJ1-4; V: TRBV4-1
CDR3: CASSLEGLAAGELFF; J: TRBJ2-2; V: TRBV7-9
CDR3: CASSPLTTYEQYF; J: TRBJ2-7; V: TRBV18
CDR3: CSARKGFKQGKRNQPQHF; J: TRBJ1-5; V: TRBV20-1
CDR3: CASSEAWGRAGETQYF; J: TRBJ2-5; V: TRBV6-1
CDR3: CASSPTKNTEAFF; J: TRBJ1-1; V: TRBV7-3
CDR3: CSARAFGSGDNEQFF; J: TRBJ2-1; V: TRBV20-1
CDR3: CASSLRRSSYNEQFF; J: TRBJ2-1; V: TRBV7-9
CDR3: CASSLDLPTSRLYEQYF; J: TRBJ2-7; V: TRBV11-2
CDR3: CAAVPGHRLNTEAFF; J: TRBJ1-1; V: TRBV10-3
CDR3: CASSLEAGSEQYF; J: TRBJ2-7; V: TRBV5-1
CDR3: CASIKWTGGGDTQYF; J: TRBJ2-3; V: TRBV7-9
CDR3: CASSLHTSGDTQYF; J: TRBJ2-3; V: TRBV5-1
CDR3: CSASLQILYNEQFF; J: TRBJ2-1; V: TRBV20-1
CDR3: CASSLGGDGANVLTF; J: TRBJ2-6; V: TRBV5-4
CDR3: CATNRDGIYGYTF; J: TRBJ1-2; V: TRBV19
CDR3: CSASRTAAWETQYF; J: TRBJ2-5; V: TRBV20-1
CDR3: CASSSPGQGVYEQYF; J: TRBJ2-7; V: TRBV7-6
CDR3: CSARVGTGEQDTQYF; J: TRBJ2-3; V: TRBV20-1
CDR3: CASSPAEGLYGYTF; J: TRBJ1-2; V: TRBV5-1
CDR3: CASSRLGQGAYYGYTF; J: TRBJ1-2; V: TRBV27
CDR3: CSARAEEGKLFF; J: TRBJ2-2; V: TRBV20-1
CDR3: CSARDTGGWNTIYF; J: TRBJ1-3; V: TRBV20-1
CDR3: CASRPEGSLRKLFF; J: TRBJ1-4; V: TRBV6-1
CDR3: CASSLASHAVQYF; J: TRBJ2-3; V: TRBV7-3
CDR3: CASSYRGESGQPQHF; J: TRBJ1-5; V: TRBV6-2/TRBV6-3
CDR3: CASSLGTVLAKNIQYF; J: TRBJ2-4; V: TRBV5-1
CDR3: CASSAQGPNEQFF; J: TRBJ2-1; V: TRBV3-1
CDR3: CASSWGDLGYEQYF; J: TRBJ2-7; V: TRBV11-2
CDR3: CASSPPGTGGTGGAFF; J: TRBJ1-1; V: TRBV5-1
CDR3: CASSYSTNQPQHF; J: TRBJ1-5; V: TRBV13
CDR3: CASSFASGNTGELFF; J: TRBJ2-2; V: TRBV7-2
CDR3: CAGRTGGTFNSPLHF; J: TRBJ1-6; V: TRBV28
CDR3: CASSPPTDPSKAFF; J: TRBJ1-1; V: TRBV28
CDR3: CASSLDSSGADTQYF; J: TRBJ2-3; V: TRBV7-3
CDR3: CASSLRDSTNEKLFF; J: TRBJ1-4; V: TRBV7-8
CDR3: CSARDPIGTETQYF; J: TRBJ2-5; V: TRBV20-1
CDR3: CASSSRGGGEETQYF; J: TRBJ2-5; V: TRBV7-9
CDR3: CASYGTGGPLEQYF; J: TRBJ2-7; V: TRBV2
CDR3: CASSLGLAGGNYEQYF; J: TRBJ2-7; V: TRBV5-1
CDR3: CSASRAGVRNEQYF; J: TRBJ2-7; V: TRBV20-1
CDR3: CASSYYGTGPDTQYF; J: TRBJ2-3; V: TRBV6-5
CDR3: CASRGDRNEQYF; J: TRBJ2-7; V: TRBV2
CDR3: CASSRPGFQAGELFF; J: TRBJ2-2; V: TRBV7-9
CDR3: CASSLVQTSGNTIYF; J: TRBJ1-3; V: TRBV7-2